This T cell receptor beta chain was documented in a study of long-term antiretroviral therapy in people with HIV. Samples were assayed with immunoSEQ v3.0 at survey level. Sequencing was performed with immunoSEQ multiplex PCR; in TCRdb, only in-frame clones are kept and a portion is missing. The repertoire holds roughly 40,000 clones, with around nine tenths as singletons. Germline V lookup: CDR1 SGHTA, CDR2 FQGNSA. The length of the CDR3 is 13 residues. V dropped 2 bases and J dropped 4 bases, with 8 bases sitting between them. The sequence derives from a woman younger than 35 with HIV. Here the sequenced sample was unsorted PBMCs, taken just before starting antiretroviral therapy. V and J are TRBV7-2 and TRBJ1-2, with D maybe TRBD1 (5 bases). The CDR3, as DNA: TGTGCCAGCAGCTTAAACAGGATCTATGGCTACACCTTC. It encodes CASSLNRIYGYTF.